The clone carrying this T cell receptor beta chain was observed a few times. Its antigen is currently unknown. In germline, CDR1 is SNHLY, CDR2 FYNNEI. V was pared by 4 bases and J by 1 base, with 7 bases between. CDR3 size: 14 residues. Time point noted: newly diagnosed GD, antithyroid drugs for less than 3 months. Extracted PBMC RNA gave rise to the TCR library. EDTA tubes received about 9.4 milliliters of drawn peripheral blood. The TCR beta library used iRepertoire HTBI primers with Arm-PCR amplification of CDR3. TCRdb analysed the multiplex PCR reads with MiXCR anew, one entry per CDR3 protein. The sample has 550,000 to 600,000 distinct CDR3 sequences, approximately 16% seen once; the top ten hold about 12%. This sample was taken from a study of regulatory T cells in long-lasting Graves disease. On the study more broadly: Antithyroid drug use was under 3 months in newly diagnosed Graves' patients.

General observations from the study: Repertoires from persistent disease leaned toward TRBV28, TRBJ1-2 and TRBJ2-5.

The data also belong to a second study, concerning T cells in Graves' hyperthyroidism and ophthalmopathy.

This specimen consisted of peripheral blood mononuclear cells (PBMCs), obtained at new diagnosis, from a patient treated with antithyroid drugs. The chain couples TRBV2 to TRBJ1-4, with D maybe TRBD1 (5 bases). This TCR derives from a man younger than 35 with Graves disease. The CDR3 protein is CASSVDRTNEKLFF. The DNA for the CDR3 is TGTGCCAGCAGTGTAGACAGAACTAATGAAAAACTGTTTTTT. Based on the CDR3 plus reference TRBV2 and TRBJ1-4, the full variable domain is EPEVTQTPSHQVTQMGQEVILRCVPISNHLYFYWYRQILGQKVEFLVSFYNNEISEKSEIFDDQFSVERPDGSNFTLKIRSTKLEDSAMYFCASSVDRTNEKLFFGSGTQLSVL.